Listed below are T cell receptor beta chains from one sample, sequenced in a study of T cells in localized non-small cell lung cancer. The data were produced by immunoSEQ multiplex PCR, yet TCRdb's version contains in-frame clones alone and is incomplete. The sample lists fewer than 90,000 clones; roughly 81% were seen once. The material sequenced was peripheral blood, taken before any cancer treatment. These receptors were obtained from a man aged 40 to 75 with stage I lung adenocarcinoma. Each CDR3 is given with its conserved first and last residue. The D gene is left open where the match is weak. Not every row has a clone size; where given, it reads once, few, many or a size class.

TRBJ2-7,TRBV19,-,-,TGTGCCAGTATCTTGAATACTCTAGTGGCAGAAGGTAGGACCTACGAGCAGTACTTC,CASILNTLVAEGRTYEQYF
TRBJ1-2,TRBV7-9,-,-,TGTGCCAGCAGCTTACCCCCCATACAGGATGGCTACACCTTC,CASSLPPIQDGYTF
TRBJ1-2,TRBV7-2,-,-,TGTGCCAGCAGCCTCGCGGAGGGGGGCGAAGGTGGCTACACCTTC,CASSLAEGGEGGYTF
TRBJ2-7,TRBV7-6,-,-,TGTGCCAGCAGCTTAGGGGGTATGGCGAGGCAGTACTTC,CASSLGGMARQYF
TRBJ2-7,TRBV5-1,-,-,TGCGCCAGCAGCTTACTCTCTGGGGTTAGCTCCTACGAGCAGTACTTC,CASSLLSGVSSYEQYF
TRBJ2-1,TRBV2,-,TRBD1,TGTGCCAGCAGTGAAAACAGGGGTGGGTACAATGAGCAGTTCTTC,CASSENRGGYNEQFF
TRBJ2-1,TRBV25-1,-,TRBD1,TGTGCCAGCAGTGATACGACAGGGACAAGCTCCTACAATGAGCAGTTCTTC,CASSDTTGTSSYNEQFF
TRBJ2-7,TRBV10-2,-,-,TGCGCCAGTCGTTCAGTTGGACAGCGAGCCCACGAGCAGTACTTC,CASRSVGQRAHEQYF
TRBJ2-2,TRBV28,once,TRBD1,TGTGCCGTGAGGAGGGACAGGGTGGGCGGGGAGCTGTTTTTT,CAVRRDRVGGELFF
TRBJ2-4,TRBV2,-,TRBD1,TGTGCCAGCAGTGGAGACAGGGGGCTACAAGCCAAAAACATTCAGTACTTC,CASSGDRGLQAKNIQYF
TRBJ2-3,TRBV11-2,-,-,TGTGCCAGCAGCGCACAGCCTGGGATAGCAGATACGCAGTATTTT,CASSAQPGIADTQYF
TRBJ2-7,TRBV4-3,-,-,TGCGCCAGCAGCCAAGAGCCGGGTACCTACGAGCAGTACTTC,CASSQEPGTYEQYF
TRBJ2-3,TRBV2,-,TRBD2,TGTGCCAGCGAGGTGGCGGGGGGGTGGAACACAGATACGCAGTATTTT,CASEVAGGWNTDTQYF
TRBJ1-5,TRBV5-6,-,-,TGTGCCAGCAACCGACGGGGGATGGGGCAGCCCCAGCATTTT,CASNRRGMGQPQHF
TRBJ2-1,TRBV7-9,-,-,TGTGCCAGCAGCTTCCAGGGGGGGAGTGAGCAGTTCTTC,CASSFQGGSEQFF
TRBJ1-1,TRBV9,-,TRBD1,TGTGCCAGCAGCGGCAGACAGGGGATGCTCTCGAACACTGAAGCTTTCTTT,CASSGRQGMLSNTEAFF
TRBJ1-4,TRBV30,-,-,TGTGCCTGGAGTAGACCGACGGCAGGAACTAATGAAAAACTGTTTTTT,CAWSRPTAGTNEKLFF
TRBJ2-7,TRBV18,-,-,TGTGCCAGCTCATCCGGGACGGATACCTACGAGCAGTACTTC,CASSSGTDTYEQYF
TRBJ2-7,TRBV29-1,once,-,TGCAGCGTTGACAAGGGGTCGGGCGCCTACGAGCAGTACTTC,CSVDKGSGAYEQYF
TRBJ2-3,TRBV6-1,-,-,TGTGCCAGCAGTGAAATAGCGGTGGGAACAGATACGCAGTATTTT,CASSEIAVGTDTQYF
TRBJ2-2,TRBV10-3,-,-,TGTGCCATCAAGAGGACGGGAGAGAACACCGGGGAGCTGTTTTTT,CAIKRTGENTGELFF
TRBJ2-2,TRBV9,-,TRBD1,TGTGCCAGCAGCGTAGTCAAGGGGGCTCCCGGGGAGCTGTTTTTT,CASSVVKGAPGELFF
TRBJ1-2,TRBV7-2,-,-,TGTGCCAGCAGCTTAGCTAGGACAGTTTCTTATGGCTACACCTTC,CASSLARTVSYGYTF
TRBJ1-6,TRBV6-5,-,-,TGTGCCAGCAGTTACAACCGGGGATCACCCCTCCACTTT,CASSYNRGSPLHF
TRBJ2-7,TRBV10-3,-,-,TGTGCCATCAGTGAGTCTTTGCAGGCTTACGAGCAGTACTTC,CAISESLQAYEQYF
TRBJ1-5,TRBV30,-,TRBD1,TGTGCCTGGAGGGTTGGACAGGGAGCGGGTCAGCCCCAGCATTTT,CAWRVGQGAGQPQHF
TRBJ2-3,TRBV7-7,-,-,TGTGCTAGCAGCACCGGGGCTAGCACAGATACGCAGTATTTT,CASSTGASTDTQYF
TRBJ1-4,TRBV6-5,-,-,TGTGCCAGCAGTTATGGGGGATCGACTGAAAAACTGTTTTTT,CASSYGGSTEKLFF
TRBJ2-3,TRBV5-6,-,-,TGTGCCAGCAGCTTACCCGACGGCACAGATACGCAGTATTTT,CASSLPDGTDTQYF
TRBJ1-5,TRBV2,-,-,TGTGCCAGCAGTGAGGGGCTGGGACGGAGCAATCAGCCCCAGCATTTT,CASSEGLGRSNQPQHF
TRBJ2-1,TRBV7-7,-,TRBD2,TGTGCTAGCAGCTTAGCGGGAGGGCAAAATGAGCAGTTCTTC,CASSLAGGQNEQFF
TRBJ2-4,TRBV2,-,TRBD1,TGTGCCAGCAGTGAAATAAGGGGGCGAGGAAACATTCAGTACTTC,CASSEIRGRGNIQYF
TRBJ2-5,TRBV5-4,-,TRBD2,TGTGCCAGCAGCCCCGGGACTAGCGGGGGGCAGCGAGAGACCCAGTACTTC,CASSPGTSGGQRETQYF
TRBJ2-5,TRBV6-1,-,-,-,CASILGQVETQYF
TRBJ2-5,TRBV6-5,once,-,TGTGCCAGCAGTTACTCTCGCGGACAGATGAAAGAGACCCAGTACTTC,CASSYSRGQMKETQYF
TRBJ2-5,TRBV5-1,-,-,TGCGCCAGCAGCTTGCCTCCCACCGGCGGGACCCAGTACTTC,CASSLPPTGGTQYF
TRBJ2-2,TRBV11-2,-,-,TGTGCCAGCAGATTGACGGGAGTGAGTACCGGGGAGCTGTTTTTT,CASRLTGVSTGELFF
TRBJ2-5,TRBV19,-,-,TGTGCCAGTAGTATAGGTTTAGCGGCCTTCCAAGAGACCCAGTACTTC,CASSIGLAAFQETQYF
TRBJ1-1,TRBV10-3,-,TRBD1,TGTGCCATTACGGACAGGGTGAACACTGAAGCTTTCTTT,CAITDRVNTEAFF
TRBJ1-5,TRBV6-5,-,-,TGTGCCAGCAGGGGGACGAGTAGCAATCAGCCCCAGCATTTT,CASRGTSSNQPQHF
TRBJ1-6,TRBV11-2,-,TRBD1,TGTGCCAGCAGCTTGGACAGGGTTAATTCACCCCTCCACTTT,CASSLDRVNSPLHF
TRBJ2-6,TRBV6-6,-,-,TGTGCCAGCAGTTACTCGACGGGGGGGGCCAACGTCCTGACTTTC,CASSYSTGGANVLTF
TRBJ2-5,TRBV28,few,-,TGTGCCAGCAACAGGCTTGGAGAGACCCAGTACTTC,CASNRLGETQYF
TRBJ2-3,TRBV5-1,-,-,TGCGCCAGCAGCTATCGGACAGCCACAGATACGCAGTATTTT,CASSYRTATDTQYF
TRBJ1-2,TRBV9,-,TRBD1,TGTGCCAGCAGCGCCCAGGACAGGGGGAGGGAAGGCTATGGCTACACCTTC,CASSAQDRGREGYGYTF
TRBJ1-1,TRBV5-1,-,-,TGCGCCAGCAGCTTGGACAGGGTGAACACTGAAGCTTTCTTT,CASSLDRVNTEAFF
TRBJ1-5,TRBV2,-,-,TGTGCCAGCAATTCCATGGGGGGTCTACGTCAGCCCCAGCATTTT,CASNSMGGLRQPQHF
TRBJ2-2,TRBV11-2,-,-,TGTGCCAGCAGCTTCCCAGGGGCCGGGGAGCTGTTTTTT,CASSFPGAGELFF